The 30 T cell receptor beta chains listed next were all sequenced from one sample in a study of blood T cell repertoires in COVID-19. Assay: immunoSEQ multiplex PCR; the TCRdb copy retains only in-frame clones and omits some. The sample holds 150,000 or so clones, about 89% seen once. The sample comprised peripheral blood. All receptors come from a man older than 75 with acute or convalescent COVID-19.

The chain employs TRBV5-5 and TRBJ2-3; D is possibly TRBD2 (6 bases). Between the trimmed V and J ends, which lost 5 bases and 5 bases, there was a span of 12 bases. Germline CDR1 reads SGHKS; CDR2 reads YYEKEE (reference sequence). This CDR3 is built from 13 residues. Here the CDR3 reads CASRVGGEDTQYF. In nucleotides, the CDR3 is TGTGCCAGCAGGGTCGGAGGGGAAGATACGCAGTATTTT. Using reference TRBV5-5 and TRBJ2-3 for the parts outside the CDR3, the full variable domain is DAGVTQSPTHLIKTRGQQVTLRCSPISGHKSVSWYQQVLGQGPQFIFQYYEKEERGRGNFPDRFSARQFPNYSSELNVNALLLGDSALYLCASRVGGEDTQYFGPGTRLTVL.

The table lists this clone with a count of one. The chain combines TRBV27 with TRBJ2-7; tentative D call: TRBD1 (6 bases). The V gene lost 6 bases and the J gene lost 3 bases, with 21 bases spanning the gap. CDR3 length: 16 residues. Per germline, CDR1 MNHEY and CDR2 SMNVEV (reference sequence). Written as DNA, the CDR3 is TGTGCCAGCAGGCGTACCACAGGGACAACTAGCTACGAGCAGTACTTC. It codes for CASRRTTGTTSYEQYF.

V usage is TRBV2 and J usage is TRBJ1-2; D may be TRBD1 (5 bases). With 6 bases removed from V and 2 bases from J, the gap between germline ends came to 10 bases. Per the germline V gene, CDR1 is SNHLY and CDR2 is FYNNEI. The CDR3 sequence is 13 residues long. The CDR3 sequence: CASRQDTNYGYTF. The CDR3 DNA reads TGTGCCAGCAGGCAGGACACCAACTATGGCTACACCTTC.

The rearrangement uses TRBV21-1 and TRBJ1-5; the tabulated D call, TRBD1, remains unverified against the DNA. TRBV21-1 is designated a pseudogene. CDR3 size: 16 residues. The CDR3 here is CASSNLWFRVTQPQHF. The CDR3 region has the DNA TGTGCCAGCAGCAATTTATGGTTCAGGGTTACTCAGCCCCAGCATTTT.

This rearrangement joins TRBV5-1 to TRBJ2-2; the D gene is possibly TRBD2 (5 bases). The CDR3 extends over 16 amino acids. V was shortened by 0 bases and J by 0 bases, with 9 bases between the two germline ends. Germline V gene lookup returns CDR1 SGHRS and CDR2 YFSETQ. The CDR3 protein is CASSLGNSANTGELFF. Written as DNA, the CDR3 is TGCGCCAGCAGCTTGGGGAATAGCGCGAACACCGGGGAGCTGTTTTTT.

The gene calls are TRBV30 and TRBJ2-5, with 10 bases that match TRBD2. The V gene end was trimmed by 4 bases and the J gene end by 1 base; junction bases not matched to a gene: 6. The CDR3 length is 15 residues. The germline V gene has CDR1 GTSNPN and CDR2 SVGIG (reference sequence). CDR3 in DNA: TGTGCCTGGAATATAGCGGGAGGCCTCCAAGAGACCCAGTACTTC. This codes for CAWNIAGGLQETQYF. The variable domain in full, with the rest retrieved from reference TRBV30 and TRBJ2-5, is SQTIHQWPATLVQPVGSPLSLECTVEGTSNPNLYWYRQAAGRGLQLLFYSVGIGQISSEVPQNLSASRPQDRQFILSSKKLLLSDSGFYLCAWNIAGGLQETQYFGPGTRLLVL.

V usage is TRBV21-1 and J usage is TRBJ2-3; TRBD2 is the table's D call and was not checked against the DNA. TRBV21-1 is shown as a pseudogene. CDR3 length: 14 amino acids. Here the CDR3 reads CASSKRGVTDTQYF. The CDR3 region has the DNA TGTGCCAGCAGCAAACGGGGGGTCACAGATACGCAGTATTTT.

The CDR3 here is CASRDDRSSPLHF. The CDR3 coding sequence is TGTGCCAGCAGAGACGACAGGAGTTCACCCCTCCACTTT. The chain combines TRBV6-5 with TRBJ1-6, with D perhaps TRBD1 (6 bases). Germline CDR1 and CDR2: MNHEY and SVGAGI. V was shortened by 6 bases and J by 9 bases, with 12 bases between the two germline ends. The CDR3 runs to 13 residues.

This clone was detected only a few times. The same CDR3 is also encoded by other DNA sequences in this sample. The rearrangement joins TRBV30 to TRBJ1-4; no clear D. V was trimmed by 5 bases and J by 8 bases, leaving 9 bases between them. Germline V gives CDR1 GTSNPN, CDR2 SVGIG (reference sequence). The CDR3 length is 11 residues. CDR3 sequence (DNA): TGTGCCTGGTCAATCAGGGAAAAACTGTTTTTT. Protein sequence: CAWSIREKLFF.

The V gene is TRBV4-2, the J gene TRBJ2-7; possibly TRBD1 for D (6 bases). The V end lost 4 bases, the J end lost 3 bases, and 19 bases lay between the germline ends. Germline V gives CDR1 LGHNA, CDR2 YNFKEQ. The CDR3 length is 16 residues. As DNA, the CDR3 is TGTGCCAGCAGCCCACTACCATTGACAGGCTTCTACGAGCAGTACTTC. Its translation: CASSPLPLTGFYEQYF.

The V gene is TRBV6-5, the J gene TRBJ1-2; maybe TRBD1 (5 bases). V lost 7 bases to trimming and J lost 8 bases, with 14 bases between them. Germline V gene lookup returns CDR1 MNHEY and CDR2 SVGAGI. The CDR3 is made up of 12 amino acids. The CDR3 bases are TGTGCCAGCACCGACTCAGGGAACGGCTACACCTTC. This encodes CASTDSGNGYTF.

The gene calls are TRBV9 and TRBJ2-2; 9 bases fit TRBD1. The CDR3 contains 14 residues. The V gene's germline CDR1 is SGDLS and CDR2 YYNGEE. V gave up 5 bases and J gave up 5 bases; unmatched junction bases: 4. The CDR3 is CASRQGANTGELFF. The CDR3 DNA sequence: TGTGCCAGCAGACAGGGGGCAAATACCGGGGAGCTGTTTTTT. Based on the CDR3 plus reference TRBV9 and TRBJ2-2, the full variable domain is DSGVTQTPKHLITATGQRVTLRCSPRSGDLSVYWYQQSLDQGLQFLIQYYNGEERAKGNILERFSAQQFPDLHSELNLSSLELGDSALYFCASRQGANTGELFFGEGSRLTVL.

J is TRBJ1-4 and V is TRBV6-1; D not resolved. This CDR3 has 12 residues. Per germline, CDR1 MNHNS and CDR2 SASEGT. With 0 bases removed from V and 10 bases from J, the gap between germline ends came to 6 bases. The CDR3 DNA reads as TGTGCCAGCAGTGAAGCGGAGGGAAAACTGTTTTTT. This codes for CASSEAEGKLFF.

This sequence joins TRBV6-6 and TRBJ2-2; a possible D gene is TRBD1 (6 bases). Germline CDR1 reads MNHNY; CDR2 reads SVGAGI (reference sequence). The ends were cut back, 5 bases at V and 1 base at J, with 26 bases in the middle. The CDR3 is 20 residues long. The CDR3 sequence: CASSPQGPGLPYWNTGELFF. The CDR3 DNA is TGTGCCAGCAGTCCACAGGGACCAGGGTTGCCATACTGGAACACCGGGGAGCTGTTTTTT.

The rearrangement uses TRBV25-1 and TRBJ1-6, with 9 positions matching TRBD1. CDR1 is MGHDK, CDR2 SYGVNS, per germline. V was clipped by 6 bases and J by 9 bases; unmatched bases: 9. The CDR3 has 15 amino acids. CDR3 sequence: CASRARDRVISPLHF. DNA of the CDR3: TGTGCCAGCAGAGCCCGGGACAGGGTCATTTCACCCCTCCACTTT.

CDR3 DNA: TGTGCCAGCACTAATAGCGGGGGCCCTTACAATGAGCAGTTCTTC. It is translated as CASTNSGGPYNEQFF. This sequence joins TRBV6-6 and TRBJ2-1, with 9 bases identical to TRBD2. The CDR3 is 15 residues long. V was pared by 7 bases and J by 4 bases, with 8 bases of the junction left unmatched. Germline lookup yields CDR1 MNHNY and CDR2 SVGAGI (reference sequence).

The chain uses TRBV7-2 and TRBJ2-3, with 8 bases matching TRBD2. CDR1 is SGHTA, CDR2 FQGNSA, per germline. The CDR3 covers 14 residues. Losses at the gene ends were 1 base for V and 8 bases for J; bases not matched to a gene: 5. In DNA form, the CDR3 reads TGTGCCAGCAGCTTAGACGCGGGGGGAGGTACGCAGTATTTT. This codes for CASSLDAGGGTQYF.

The chain uses TRBV10-2 and TRBJ1-3; D unresolved. The CDR3 is 16 amino acids. V dropped 2 bases and J dropped 2 bases, with 13 bases sitting between them. Germline CDR1 reads WSHSY; CDR2 reads SAAADI. CDR3 in DNA: TGCGCCAGCAGTGAGCCCGGCAGGCTCCCTGGAAACACCATATATTTT. Translated, it gives CASSEPGRLPGNTIYF.

The chain employs TRBV9 and TRBJ2-3; 9 nucleotides match TRBD2. The CDR3 loop spans 15 amino acids. The J segment lost 1 base and the V segment lost 4 bases, leaving 4 bases of the junction unmatched. CDR1 and CDR2 from the germline V gene are SGDLS and YYNGEE. CDR3 residues: CASSLPSGGTDTQYF. The CDR3 bases are TGTGCCAGCAGCCTTCCTAGCGGGGGCACAGATACGCAGTATTTT.

J is TRBJ2-7 and V is TRBV5-1, with 8 bases that match TRBD1. The J segment lost 3 bases and the V segment lost 5 bases, leaving 10 bases of the junction unmatched. The length of the CDR3 is 15 residues. Germline V gene sequence: CDR1 SGHRS, CDR2 YFSETQ. The CDR3 loop is CASRYGQGDDYEQYF. The CDR3 DNA follows: TGCGCCAGCAGATATGGACAGGGAGATGACTACGAGCAGTACTTC.

For this clone: At one end, the junction sequence differs from germline, possibly due to a read error. The chain uses TRBV12-3 or TRBV12-4 and TRBJ2-3, with TRBD2 matching 13 bases. The CDR3 runs 13 residues. The CDR3 is CASSPGGLAGRGF. The CDR3 DNA follows: TGTGCCAGCAGTCCGGGGGGACTAGCGGGGAGAGGTTTT.

This rearrangement joins TRBV30 to TRBJ2-7, with 8 bases identical to TRBD1. After removal of 3 bases from V and 5 bases from J, the junction contained 6 bases not matched to a gene. The germline CDR1 and CDR2 sequences are GTSNPN and SVGIG (reference sequence). There are 13 residues in the CDR3. CDR3 in DNA: TGTGCCTGGAGCAGGGGGCAGAACCACGAGCAGTACTTC. This encodes CAWSRGQNHEQYF.

The chain uses TRBV16 and TRBJ2-2; D is possibly TRBD1 (6 bases). The V gene's germline CDR1 is KGHSY and CDR2 FQNENV. This CDR3 is built from 16 residues. V dropped 6 bases and J dropped 6 bases, with 20 bases sitting between them. CDR3 nucleotides: TGTGCCAGCAGAAGATCGCGGACAGAATCGGCCGGGGAGCTGTTTTTT. Its protein is CASRRSRTESAGELFF.

This chain joins TRBV10-3 and TRBJ2-1; D might be TRBD1 (5 bases). The CDR3 covers 15 residues. Trimming removed 3 bases from V and 0 bases from J, with 9 bases in between. The V gene's germline CDR1 is ENHRY and CDR2 SYGVKD. CDR3 sequence: CAISEGTGSYNEQFF. CDR3 coding DNA: TGTGCCATCAGTGAAGGAACAGGCTCCTACAATGAGCAGTTCTTC.

V gene TRBV6-5 combines with J gene TRBJ2-7; 8 bases agree with TRBD2. The trim removed 7 bases at V and 6 bases at J, leaving 8 bases unmatched. Germline CDR1 is MNHEY and CDR2 is SVGAGI. The CDR3 loop spans 13 amino acids. CDR3 sequence reads: CASTGTRTSEQYF. CDR3 coding DNA: TGTGCCAGCACCGGGACTAGAACCTCCGAGCAGTACTTC.

This clone was seen only once. This chain connects TRBV18 to TRBJ1-4; the match to TRBD1 covers 8 bases. This CDR3 contains 14 residues. CDR1 KGHSH and CDR2 LQKENI come from the germline V gene. J was trimmed by 7 bases and V by 3 bases; bases with no gene match: 4. CDR3 sequence (DNA): TGTGCCAGCTCACCCCAGGGGGCGCTTGAAAAACTGTTTTTT. Its protein product is CASSPQGALEKLFF. Based on the CDR3 plus reference TRBV18 and TRBJ1-4, the full variable domain is NAGVMQNPRHLVRRRGQEARLRCSPMKGHSHVYWYRQLPEEGLKFMVYLQKENIIDESGMPKERFSAEFPKEGPSILRIQQVVRGDSAAYFCASSPQGALEKLFFGSGTQLSVL.

This sequence joins TRBV11-3 and TRBJ2-1; 12 bases fit TRBD2. In germline, CDR1 is SGHNT, CDR2 YENEEA. With V trimmed by 4 bases and J by 4 bases, 8 bases remained unmatched. The CDR3 sequence is 17 residues long. The CDR3 spells CASSSEMTSGSYNEQFF. DNA for the CDR3: TGTGCCAGCAGCTCAGAAATGACTAGCGGGAGTTACAATGAGCAGTTCTTC.

V usage is TRBV19 and J usage is TRBJ1-4; 7 nucleotides line up with TRBD1. The V gene end was trimmed by 5 bases and the J gene end by 2 bases; junction bases not matched to a gene: 5. Germline V gene sequence: CDR1 LNHDA, CDR2 SQIVND (reference sequence). This CDR3 comprises 15 residues. The CDR3 spells CASSAGQATNEKLFF. In DNA, the CDR3 is TGTGCCAGTAGTGCCGGACAGGCGACTAATGAAAAACTGTTTTTT.

The gene calls are TRBV4-1 and TRBJ2-5; a possible D gene is TRBD1 (6 bases). The CDR3 has 15 residues. Trimming pared 4 bases from V and 4 bases from J, leaving 16 bases between. The germline V gene encodes CDR1 MGHRA and CDR2 YSYEKL. CDR3 amino acids: CASSPQGTLRETQYF. The CDR3 DNA sequence: TGCGCCAGCAGCCCGCAGGGGACCTTGCGAGAGACCCAGTACTTC.

V is TRBV7-2 and J is TRBJ1-1, with D possibly TRBD1 on 5 matching bases. The V gene lost 6 bases and the J gene lost 4 bases, with 18 bases spanning the gap. This CDR3 has 15 residues. The V gene's germline CDR1 is SGHTA and CDR2 FQGNSA. CDR3 in DNA: TGTGCCAGCAGGCGTTGGGGGGTAGAGAGCACTGAAGCTTTCTTT. This translates into CASRRWGVESTEAFF.